These 17 T cell receptor beta chains came from one sample sequenced in a study of vaccination effects on CD4 cells after COVID-19. The ViraFEST assay expanded antigen-specific CD4+ T cells with viral peptide pools before sequencing. Once cultured for 10 days, the cells underwent separation to obtain CD4+ T cells. Vaccinated recipients, who were negative for nucleocapsid antibodies, had no history of SARS-CoV-2 infection. Assay: immunoSEQ multiplex PCR; the TCRdb copy retains only in-frame clones and omits some. The data contain some 68,000 clones, less than 80% of them singletons. No antigens are known for them. Source: CD4+ T cells from PBMCs cultured with HCoV-OC43 spike peptides, taken before COVID-19 vaccination. Indicated subset: HCoV-OC43 spike overlapping peptide pool stimulation. Source of these receptors: a human donor who received a COVID-19 vaccine.

The chain uses TRBV5-1 and TRBJ2-3; D gene unclear. Trimming cost V 1 base and J 0 bases, with 15 bases left between them. The CDR3 covers 17 residues. Germline V gene lookup returns CDR1 SGHRS and CDR2 YFSETQ. CDR3 sequence (DNA): TGCGCCAGCAGCTTGCCCCGCGCGGCCACTAGCACAGATACGCAGTATTTT. This translates into CASSLPRAATSTDTQYF.

This clone was counted a few times. The chain has TRBV11-2 and TRBJ2-2; 12 bases match TRBD2. The CDR3 is 19 amino acids. Germline V gives CDR1 SGHAT, CDR2 FQNNGV. The junction had 10 bases not matched to a gene; V was cut back by 1 base and J by 4 bases. The CDR3 sequence: CASSLVGLAGGRITGELFF. The CDR3 DNA reads TGTGCCAGCAGCTTAGTGGGGCTAGCGGGGGGGCGAATCACCGGGGAGCTGTTTTTT.

The rearrangement links TRBV4-1 to TRBJ1-3; the match to TRBD1 covers 9 bases. With 4 bases clipped from V and 0 bases from J, the junction kept 7 bases outside the gene matches. Germline values: CDR1 MGHRA, CDR2 YSYEKL. This CDR3 contains 17 residues. CDR3 region: CASSRQGVVLSGNTIYF. The CDR3 region has the DNA TGCGCCAGCAGCCGACAGGGGGTCGTTCTCTCTGGAAACACCATATATTTT.

This chain uses TRBV2 with TRBJ1-2; D is perhaps TRBD1 (6 bases). Germline CDR1 is SNHLY and CDR2 is FYNNEI. This CDR3 contains 14 residues. Trimming removed 6 bases from V and 8 bases from J, with 19 bases in between. Written as DNA, the CDR3 is TGTGCCAGCAGCCGAGGACAGCGAGCGGGGGGCTACACCTTC. It encodes CASSRGQRAGGYTF. The entire variable domain, with the rest obtained from reference TRBV2 and TRBJ1-2, is as follows: EPEVTQTPSHQVTQMGQEVILRCVPISNHLYFYWYRQILGQKVEFLVSFYNNEISEKSEIFDDQFSVERPDGSNFTLKIRSTKLEDSAMYFCASSRGQRAGGYTFGSGTRLTVV.

The gene calls are TRBV6-1 and TRBJ2-7, with 8 bases lining up with TRBD1. CDR1 MNHNS and CDR2 SASEGT come from the germline V gene. V was clipped by 0 bases and J by 4 bases; unmatched bases: 2. The CDR3 consists of 14 residues. The CDR3 is CASSEATGAYEQYV. CDR3 coding DNA: TGTGCCAGCAGTGAAGCGACAGGGGCTTACGAGCAGTACGTC.

The J gene is TRBJ2-1, the V gene TRBV5-5; D may correspond to TRBD1 or TRBD2 (5 bases each). Trimming left V 0 bases short and J 2 bases short, with 9 bases between. The CDR3 runs 15 residues. The germline gives CDR1 SGHKS, CDR2 YYEKEE (reference sequence). The CDR3 region has the DNA TGTGCCAGCAGCTTGGAGGTGGGGGCCTACAATGAGCAGTTCTTC. Encoded protein: CASSLEVGAYNEQFF.

The chain joins TRBV5-1 to TRBJ1-1; D possibly corresponds to TRBD1 (5 bases). Germline assignment: CDR1 SGHRS and CDR2 YFSETQ. The CDR3 covers 14 residues. V was cut by 0 bases and J by 5 bases, with 11 bases left in between. CDR3 nucleotide sequence: TGCGCCAGCAGCTTGGGTCTGACAGAAACTGAAGCTTTCTTT. It translates to CASSLGLTETEAFF.

The rearrangement joins TRBV25-1 to TRBJ1-5; a weak D match, TRBD1 (5 bases). V was shortened by 2 bases and J by 5 bases, with 10 bases between the two germline ends. This CDR3 is built from 14 residues. CDR1 is MGHDK, CDR2 SYGVNS, per germline. The CDR3 DNA follows: TGTGCCAGCAGTGAACAGGGATTCTATCAGCCCCAGCATTTT. This sequence encodes CASSEQGFYQPQHF.

This clone was observed once. The gene calls are TRBV19 and TRBJ2-2, with a possible D match to TRBD1 (5 bases). The CDR3 has 14 amino acids. Germline V gene sequence: CDR1 LNHDA, CDR2 SQIVND (reference sequence). V was pared by 8 bases and J by 0 bases, with 10 bases between. CDR3 protein: CASLKTANTGELFF. The CDR3 DNA reads as TGTGCCAGTTTGAAGACAGCGAACACCGGGGAGCTGTTTTTT.

The chain couples TRBV6-1 to TRBJ1-4; D gene unclear. V shed 2 bases and J shed 7 bases, with 14 bases lying between them. Germline CDR1 and CDR2: MNHNS and SASEGT. The CDR3 totals 15 residues. CDR3 sequence (DNA): TGTGCCAGCAGTGAATTCCCCTGGGCCAGTGAAAAACTGTTTTTT. It is translated as CASSEFPWASEKLFF.

The chain links TRBV27 to TRBJ1-6; no reliable D call. Germline CDR1 MNHEY, CDR2 SMNVEV (reference sequence). Trimming removed 2 bases at V and 8 bases at J, with 10 bases between. CDR3 length: 14 residues. The CDR3 spells CASSLQSGYSPLHF. In DNA form, the CDR3 reads TGTGCCAGCAGTTTACAGTCGGGATATTCACCCCTCCACTTT.

The chain joins TRBV4-1 to TRBJ1-4; D is unresolved. V was clipped by 9 bases and J by 7 bases, with 15 bases between them. There are 13 residues in the CDR3. Germline CDR1 MGHRA, CDR2 YSYEKL. This CDR3 reads CASGMGSGEKLFF. Written as DNA, the CDR3 is TGCGCCAGTGGTATGGGTAGCGGTGAAAAACTGTTTTTT.

This clone showed up just once. The chain is built from TRBV18 and TRBJ2-1, with TRBD2 matching 8 bases. The CDR3 has 16 amino acids. Germline CDR1 KGHSH, CDR2 LQKENI. J gave up 4 bases and V 0 bases, and 5 bases lay outside the gene matches. CDR3 sequence reads: CASSPPSGGKYNEQFF. The CDR3 nucleotides read TGTGCCAGCTCACCACCGTCGGGGGGGAAGTACAATGAGCAGTTCTTC.

The chain couples TRBV21-1 to TRBJ2-7; the DNA was not used to check the table's D call, TRBD1. TRBV21-1 is annotated as a pseudogene. This CDR3 contains 16 residues. The DNA of the CDR3 is TGTGCCAGCTTTTCTCCCCCACAGGGGAGAAGCTACGAGCAGTACGTC. Translating it yields CASFSPPQGRSYEQYV.

The rearrangement uses TRBV9 and TRBJ2-5; a possible D gene is TRBD2 (6 bases). The CDR3 covers 13 residues. Germline-derived CDR1 and CDR2 are SGDLS and YYNGEE. The V end lost 5 bases, the J end lost 5 bases, and 13 bases lay between the germline ends. The CDR3 DNA reads as TGTGCCAGCAGGTCGGTTGGGAGGGAGACCCAGTACTTC. This codes for CASRSVGRETQYF. Full variable domain (rest looked up from reference TRBV9 and TRBJ2-5): DSGVTQTPKHLITATGQRVTLRCSPRSGDLSVYWYQQSLDQGLQFLIQYYNGEERAKGNILERFSAQQFPDLHSELNLSSLELGDSALYFCASRSVGRETQYFGPGTRLLVL.

The gene calls are TRBV14 and TRBJ1-5, with D uncertain. Looked up from germline, CDR1 is SGHDN and CDR2 is FVKESK. This CDR3 has 13 amino acids. V was cut by 0 bases and J by 0 bases, with 0 bases left in between. CDR3 in amino acids: CASSQDSNQPQHF. The CDR3, as DNA: TGTGCCAGCAGCCAAGATAGCAATCAGCCCCAGCATTTT.

This clone was seen a few times. The J gene is TRBJ2-7, the V gene TRBV6-1; D uncertain. With 2 bases removed from V and 7 bases from J, the gap between germline ends came to 12 bases. The CDR3 length is 13 residues. CDR1 and CDR2 (germline): MNHNS, SASEGT. The DNA of the CDR3 is TGTGCCAGCAGTGAAACCGGCCCACGGGAGCAGTACGTC. Protein: CASSETGPREQYV.